Below are 28 T cell receptor beta chains sequenced from a single sample in a study of blood T cell repertoires in COVID-19. Produced via immunoSEQ multiplex PCR; TCRdb's table is partial and in-frame only. The sample shows under 150,000 clones, about 91% of them seen only once. The specimen sequenced was peripheral blood. The receptors stem from a human donor in a cohort sampled during active COVID-19.

The chain links TRBV5-6 to TRBJ1-1, with 7 bases identical to TRBD1. V shed 2 bases and J 4 bases; nucleotides not matched to a gene: 2. The CDR3 runs to 13 residues. The V gene's germline CDR1 is SGHDT and CDR2 YYEEEE. The DNA of the CDR3 is TGTGCCAGCAGCTTAGACAGGGCCACTGAAGCTTTCTTT. Its protein is CASSLDRATEAFF.

In regard to this clone: This specimen includes other DNA sequences encoding the same CDR3. The genes are TRBV7-2 and TRBJ2-7, with 8 positions matching TRBD2. The germline gives CDR1 SGHTA, CDR2 FQGNSA. Trimming took 5 bases from V and 4 from J; bases not matched to a gene: 4. The CDR3 is made up of 13 amino acids. CDR3 in amino acids: CASSLPGGYEQYF. Written as DNA, the CDR3 is TGTGCCAGCAGCCTCCCGGGAGGGTACGAGCAGTACTTC.

CDR3 region: CASSLSTGFEQYF. Written as DNA, the CDR3 is TGTGCCAGCAGTCTCTCGACAGGTTTCGAGCAGTACTTC. The chain recombines TRBV12-3 or TRBV12-4 with TRBJ2-7, with D possibly matching TRBD1 (6 bases). This CDR3 contains 13 residues. Deletions cut 5 bases from V and 6 bases from J, with 14 bases between.

V usage is TRBV2 and J usage is TRBJ2-5, with D possibly being TRBD1 (6 bases). Trimming removed 6 bases at V and 0 bases at J, with 14 bases between. The CDR3 is 15 amino acids. Per the germline V gene, CDR1 is SNHLY and CDR2 is FYNNEI. CDR3 bases: TGTGCCAGCAGAAGAACCGGGACATACCAAGAGACCCAGTACTTC. It codes for CASRRTGTYQETQYF. Based on the CDR3 plus reference TRBV2 and TRBJ2-5, the full variable domain is EPEVTQTPSHQVTQMGQEVILRCVPISNHLYFYWYRQILGQKVEFLVSFYNNEISEKSEIFDDQFSVERPDGSNFTLKIRSTKLEDSAMYFCASRRTGTYQETQYFGPGTRLLVL.

This clone was seen just once. The chain links TRBV6-2 or TRBV6-3 to TRBJ2-1; a weak D match, TRBD2 (6 bases). The V end was cut by 5 bases, the J end by 2 bases, with 13 bases between. The CDR3 runs 15 residues. From germline, CDR1 is MNHEY and CDR2 SVGEGT. The CDR3 is CASSHFRETYNEQFF. CDR3 coding DNA: TGTGCCAGCAGTCACTTCCGGGAGACCTACAATGAGCAGTTCTTC.

In this sample, this clone turned up a few times. The rearrangement uses TRBV18 and TRBJ1-2; TRBD1 matches 7 bases. V trimming: 2 bases; J trimming: 7 bases; junction bases outside the gene matches: 13. The CDR3 is 16 residues long. Germline V CDR1 and CDR2: KGHSH, LQKENI. This CDR3 is CASSPAGTEPPVGYTF. CDR3 nucleotides: TGTGCCAGCTCACCAGCAGGGACAGAGCCTCCGGTTGGCTACACCTTC.

The chain combines TRBV7-9 with TRBJ1-2, with 10 bases identical to TRBD1. The CDR3 runs to 14 residues. The J segment lost 6 bases and the V segment lost 5 bases, leaving 6 bases of the junction unmatched. The V gene's germline CDR1 is SEHNR and CDR2 FQNEAQ (reference sequence). Here the CDR3 DNA reads TGTGCCAGCAGCACTGCCGGGACAGGGGATGGCTACACCTTC. It codes for CASSTAGTGDGYTF.

The chain combines TRBV7-2 with TRBJ1-4; no firm D call. Germline CDR1 SGHTA, CDR2 FQGNSA. This CDR3 comprises 13 residues. Trimming pared 5 bases from V and 5 bases from J, leaving 9 bases between. CDR3 sequence reads: CASSPSPNEKLFF. The CDR3 DNA reads TGTGCCAGCAGCCCATCCCCCAATGAAAAACTGTTTTTT.

V usage is TRBV4-3 and J usage is TRBJ1-5; 10 bases match TRBD1. V was pared by 3 bases and J by 4 bases, with 3 bases of the junction left unmatched. The length of the CDR3 is 15 residues. In germline, CDR1 is LGHNA, CDR2 YSLEER. CDR3 region: CASSHGQGENQPQHF. Here the CDR3 DNA reads TGCGCCAGCAGCCACGGACAGGGGGAGAATCAGCCCCAGCATTTT.

This clone was observed a single time. CDR3 nucleotide sequence: TGTGCCACCAGTGATCCCGGGAGGGGGAATGAGCAGTTCTTC. This sequence encodes CATSDPGRGNEQFF. This chain joins TRBV24-1 and TRBJ2-1, with TRBD2 identical over 8 bases. Germline trimming cut 3 bases from V and 7 bases from J; bases unmatched to any gene: 4. The germline V gene has CDR1 KGHDR and CDR2 SFDVKD. The CDR3 contains 14 residues.

The V gene is TRBV6-5, the J gene TRBJ1-1, with TRBD1 identical over 10 bases. J was trimmed by 10 bases and V by 7 bases; bases with no gene match: 9. Looked up from germline, CDR1 is MNHEY and CDR2 is SVGAGI. The CDR3 is 13 residues long. The CDR3 sequence is CASITGTGVRAFF. For the CDR3, the DNA is TGTGCCAGCATTACCGGGACAGGGGTGAGAGCTTTCTTT.

This clone was seen only a few times. The V gene is TRBV5-1, the J gene TRBJ1-6; D is undetermined. This CDR3 spans 16 amino acids. V was cut by 1 base and J by 7 bases, with 15 bases left in between. Germline-derived CDR1 and CDR2 are SGHRS and YFSETQ. The CDR3 spells CASSLSGSLINSPLHF. CDR3 nucleotides: TGCGCCAGCAGCTTGTCAGGAAGCCTTATCAATTCACCCCTCCACTTT.

The chain links TRBV7-2 to TRBJ1-1; 7 nucleotides match TRBD1. With V trimmed by 3 bases and J by 8 bases, 9 bases remained unmatched. The CDR3 spans 14 residues. Germline V gene data show CDR1 as SGHTA and CDR2 as FQGNSA. CDR3 sequence: CASSFRTGDSEAFF. CDR3 in DNA: TGTGCCAGCAGCTTCCGTACAGGGGACTCGGAAGCTTTCTTT.

This clone was found once. The rearrangement links TRBV27 to TRBJ1-1, with TRBD1 matching 9 bases. With 0 bases clipped from V and 4 bases from J, the junction kept 6 bases outside the gene matches. Germline assignment: CDR1 MNHEY and CDR2 SMNVEV (reference sequence). This CDR3 comprises 16 residues. This CDR3 is CASSLSGTGLSTEAFF. CDR3 DNA: TGTGCCAGCAGTTTATCGGGGACAGGGTTGAGCACTGAAGCTTTCTTT.

The chain links TRBV19 to TRBJ2-5; 11 bases agree with TRBD2. CDR3 length equals 15 residues. J lost 7 bases, V lost 3 bases, and 7 bases had no gene match. Germline assignment: CDR1 LNHDA and CDR2 SQIVND (reference sequence). CDR3 sequence (DNA): TGTGCCAGTAGTATGCCCTCCCTAGCGGGGGGGACCCAGTACTTC. Translated: CASSMPSLAGGTQYF.

V is TRBV7-9 and J is TRBJ2-2; D unresolved. The CDR3 spans 12 residues. Germline CDR1 SEHNR, CDR2 FQNEAQ (reference sequence). V shed 3 bases and J shed 6 bases, with 5 bases lying between them. DNA of the CDR3: TGTGCCAGCAGCTTGAGAGCCGGGGAGCTGTTTTTT. It translates to CASSLRAGELFF.

J is TRBJ2-1 and V is TRBV6-5; maybe TRBD1 (5 bases). The germline V gene has CDR1 MNHEY and CDR2 SVGAGI. This CDR3 has 11 amino acids. Deletions cut 6 bases from V and 8 bases from J, with 8 bases between. CDR3 sequence reads: CASSSGYEQFF. The DNA for the CDR3 is TGTGCCAGCAGCTCAGGGTATGAGCAGTTCTTC.

The chain combines TRBV5-1 with TRBJ2-3; 7 bases fit TRBD1. The V gene's germline CDR1 is SGHRS and CDR2 YFSETQ. V gave up 5 bases and J gave up 5 bases; unmatched junction bases: 8. CDR3 length equals 14 residues. This CDR3 is CASSVTGVGDTQYF. CDR3 nucleotides: TGCGCCAGCAGTGTTACAGGGGTGGGAGATACGCAGTATTTT.

The J gene is TRBJ2-2, the V gene TRBV7-2; D may be TRBD1 (6 bases). CDR1 is SGHTA, CDR2 FQGNSA, per germline. The CDR3 runs 15 residues. The V end lost 10 bases, the J end lost 0 bases, and 15 bases lay between the germline ends. The CDR3 protein is CATKGVFANTGELFF. In DNA, the CDR3 is TGTGCCACCAAGGGGGTTTTCGCGAACACCGGGGAGCTGTTTTTT.

This clone appeared a few times. J is TRBJ1-5 and V is TRBV30, with no clear D. This CDR3 spans 15 amino acids. Trimming cost V 3 bases and J 3 bases, with 15 bases left between them. Per the germline V gene, CDR1 is GTSNPN and CDR2 is SVGIG (reference sequence). Here the CDR3 DNA reads TGTGCCTGGAGCCCCGGACTTGGGAACAATCAGCCCCAGCATTTT. This codes for CAWSPGLGNNQPQHF.

The CDR3 is CASSEDGGDGYTF. The CDR3 bases are TGTGCCAGCAGCGAAGACGGAGGGGATGGCTACACCTTC. The rearrangement uses TRBV9 and TRBJ1-2, with D possibly matching TRBD1 (5 bases). The germline V and J ends were trimmed by 3 bases and 6 bases, with 12 bases remaining between them. The germline V gene encodes CDR1 SGDLS and CDR2 YYNGEE. The CDR3 length is 13 residues.

This chain connects TRBV19 to TRBJ1-5; D ambiguous. The V end was cut by 5 bases, the J end by 2 bases, with 16 bases between. This CDR3 comprises 16 residues. CDR1 is LNHDA and CDR2 is SQIVND in the germline V gene (reference sequence). The CDR3 DNA follows: TGTGCCAGTAGTTCTCGGACTACCGGCGGCAATCAGCCCCAGCATTTT. Translation gives CASSSRTTGGNQPQHF. Complete variable domain (other parts from reference TRBV19 and TRBJ1-5): DGGITQSPKYLFRKEGQNVTLSCEQNLNHDAMYWYRQDPGQGLRLIYYSQIVNDFQKGDIAEGYSVSREKKESFPLTVTSAQKNPTAFYLCASSSRTTGGNQPQHFGDGTRLSIL.

This rearrangement joins TRBV5-1 to TRBJ1-2; 8 bases are shared with TRBD1. Germline lookup yields CDR1 SGHRS and CDR2 YFSETQ. This CDR3 is 14 amino acids long. The V and J ends lost 3 bases and 6 bases, in that order; junction bases with no gene match: 7. Here the CDR3 DNA reads TGCGCCAGCAGCTCTACAGGGGGAGGGAATGGCTACACCTTC. Translating gives CASSSTGGGNGYTF.

This clone was detected once. The chain is built from TRBV4-1 and TRBJ1-1; 7 nucleotides agree with TRBD1. The CDR3 is 16 amino acids. V gave up 3 bases and J gave up 0 bases; unmatched junction bases: 7. Per the germline V gene, CDR1 is MGHRA and CDR2 is YSYEKL. This CDR3 reads CASSHRTGVMNTEAFF. The CDR3 region has the DNA TGCGCCAGCAGCCACCGGACAGGCGTAATGAACACTGAAGCTTTCTTT.

V and J are TRBV7-3 and TRBJ2-1; 10 bases are shared with TRBD2. The CDR3 has 17 residues. V lost 1 base to trimming and J lost 10 bases; unmatched junction nucleotides: 13. Germline lookup yields CDR1 SGHTA and CDR2 FQGTGA. CDR3 sequence: CASSLRPSGGLPGEQFF. DNA for the CDR3: TGTGCCAGCAGCTTAAGGCCTAGCGGGGGCCTCCCGGGGGAGCAGTTCTTC.

This chain connects TRBV4-1 to TRBJ1-6; the D is unclear. Looked up from germline, CDR1 is MGHRA and CDR2 is YSYEKL. V was shortened by 0 bases and J by 2 bases, with 11 bases between the two germline ends. CDR3 length: 17 amino acids. CDR3 residues: CASSQDSGEAYNSPLHF. CDR3 coding DNA: TGCGCCAGCAGCCAAGATAGCGGGGAGGCCTATAATTCACCCCTCCACTTT.

V is TRBV5-6 and J is TRBJ1-2, with a weak D call TRBD1 (5 bases). Germline CDR1 and CDR2: SGHDT and YYEEEE. The CDR3 sequence is 13 residues long. Trimming left V 9 bases short and J 2 bases short, with 14 bases between. In nucleotides, the CDR3 is TGTGCCACCGCGGCGGGGGAAAACTATGGCTACACCTTC. Amino acid sequence: CATAAGENYGYTF.

Only a few counts were recorded for this clone. The chain employs TRBV16 and TRBJ1-1; D is possibly TRBD1 (6 bases). The CDR3 runs to 14 residues. Trimming took off 7 bases at V and 3 bases at J, with 15 bases between the two ends. The V gene's germline CDR1 is KGHSY and CDR2 FQNENV. CDR3 DNA: TGTGCCAGCACCCTAAAAGGGGGATACACTGAAGCTTTCTTT. Its protein is CASTLKGGYTEAFF.